This T cell receptor (beta chain) was sequenced during a study of tumor and adjacent non-tumor tissue in lung cancer. For the study at large: The cohort had approximately 12 adenocarcinoma, a couple of squamous cell and 1 small cell patients.

CDR3 length: 15 amino acids. The V and J ends lost 3 bases and 5 bases respectively, with 14 bases between them. Germline lookup yields CDR1 SGHDT and CDR2 YYEEEE. A modified ARM-PCR protocol with three rounds of nested PCR amplified TCRbeta. Each CDR3 protein gets one entry after TCRdb re-called the multiplex PCR reads with MiXCR. The top ten clones hold roughly 22% of a sample with 85,000 or so distinct CDR3 sequences, around 80% of them seen once. RNA was extracted from bulk tissue without any cell sorting. This non-tumor lung sample came from over 3 cm beyond the tumor edge. V is TRBV5-6 and J is TRBJ2-2, with D perhaps TRBD1 (6 bases). The source of this sequence is a woman in her forties or fifties with non-small cell lung cancer. The sample was distant non-tumor lung tissue. The CDR3 DNA follows: TGTGCCAGCAGCTCACGTGGGACACTTACCGGGGAGCTGTTTTTT. As protein: CASSSRGTLTGELFF.